Sequencing of this T cell receptor beta chain was carried out in a study of blood T cell repertoires in COVID-19. The method was immunoSEQ multiplex PCR; TCRdb's version includes in-frame clones alone and lacks a portion of them. This sample yields approximately 230,000 clones, of which just over 85% are seen a single time; about 14% belongs to the top ten. The CDR3 is 15 amino acids. V was clipped by 0 bases and J by 7 bases, with 13 bases between them. Germline CDR1 and CDR2: SGHAT and FQNNGV. The sequence came from a man in his late teens or twenties who had recovered from COVID-19. The chain links TRBV11-2 to TRBJ1-3, with D perhaps matching TRBD1 (5 bases). The specimen was PBMCs or T cells enriched from blood (not recorded which). CDR3 loop: CASSLDRQGGNTIYF. The CDR3 region has the DNA TGTGCCAGCAGCTTAGATCGCCAGGGTGGGAACACCATATATTTT.